This entry is about one T cell receptor (beta chain). The CDR3 length is 15 residues. Germline CDR1 reads SGDLS; CDR2 reads YYNGEE. The V segment lost 1 base and the J segment 5 bases; nucleotides outside the gene matches: 4. The sample belongs to a study of blood T cell repertoires in COVID-19. Clones were sequenced by immunoSEQ multiplex PCR, and TCRdb holds only the in-frame ones, with some missing. The sample lists 80,000 or so clones; around 83% were seen once. This TCR was sampled from a woman in her 70s with acute or convalescent COVID-19. Sequences were obtained from peripheral blood. V is TRBV9 and J is TRBJ2-2; TRBD2 matches at 8 bases. The CDR3, as DNA: TGTGCCAGCAGCGTACTATCGGGAGGGACCGGGGAGCTGTTTTTT. Protein: CASSVLSGGTGELFF.